Reported below is one TCR beta chain. Its antigen is undetermined. The CDR3 loop spans 14 amino acids. Germline V gene lookup returns CDR1 LGHNT and CDR2 FRNRAP. The sample comes from a study of CD8+CD57+ T cells in acquired aplastic anemia. About the study: Quantities of DNA derived from sorted CD4+ and CD8+ cells averaged around 3 ug. An average of roughly 10 million reads for CD4+ cells was obtained from healthy donors.

Whole-study findings and limits: Patients and controls shared twenty-nine CD8+ CDR3 sequences, highly expressed in patients. Patients did not significantly differ from controls in CD8+ Simpson's diversity.

TCR beta VDJ and CDR3 profiling used genomic DNA as template. TCRdb fed the reads into MiXCR, producing one record per CDR3 protein. Of approximately 170,000 distinct CDR3 sequences listed, 50% to 55% are singletons. The sequencing sample was made of sorted CD4+, CD8+, or CD8+CD57+ T cells (not recorded which) from PBMCs. The chain links TRBV12-5 to TRBJ1-4; D gene unclear. This TCR was recovered from a human donor in good health, serving as a control. The CDR3 loop is CASSWGITNEKLFF. The CDR3 coding sequence is TGTGCCAGCAGTTGGGGAATTACTAATGAAAAACTGTTTTTT.